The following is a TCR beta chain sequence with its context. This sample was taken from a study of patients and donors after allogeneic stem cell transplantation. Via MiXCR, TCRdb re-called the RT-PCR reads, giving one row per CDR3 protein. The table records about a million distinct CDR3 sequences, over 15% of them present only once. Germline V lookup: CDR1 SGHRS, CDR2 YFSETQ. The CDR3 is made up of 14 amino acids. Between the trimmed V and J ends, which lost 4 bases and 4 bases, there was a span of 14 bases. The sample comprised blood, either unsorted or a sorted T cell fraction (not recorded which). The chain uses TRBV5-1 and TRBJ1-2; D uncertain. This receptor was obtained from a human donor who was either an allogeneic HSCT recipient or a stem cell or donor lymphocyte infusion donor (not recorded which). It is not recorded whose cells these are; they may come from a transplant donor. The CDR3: CASSRLDGPYGYTF. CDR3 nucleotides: TGCGCCAGCAGCCGTTTGGACGGTCCCTATGGCTACACCTTC.